This T cell receptor (beta chain) was recorded in a study of a mutant IDH1 vaccine in newly diagnosed glioma (dated by TCRdb to about 2021). As for the study more broadly: Of the 25 to 35 patients who were treated, around 62% were male and roughly 38% were female, and the mean age was around 40 years. Prior to enrollment, patients had been given standard therapy consisting of radiotherapy alone, temozolomide alone, or radiochemotherapy with temozolomide, with the combination given to most patients. Peripheral blood was drawn at six visits: V03 (baseline), V05, V07, V10, V12 and V13. For exploratory analyses, roughly 25 treated patients had longitudinal TCRB deep sequencing done wherever samples were available.

In the case of this clone: The target of this receptor is not known. Per-nucleotide qualities are absent, and no much larger clonotype sits a single base away.

Study-wide conclusions, independent of this receptor: PBMC samples for TCRB deep sequencing were selected based on availability. Vaccine-induced immune responses across multiple MHC alleles were detected in approximately 93% of patients. No apparent relationship was observed between pseudoprogression and alterations in the top peripheral T cell clonotypes detected by TCRB sequencing. The authors stated that sample limitations prevented analyses of patient blood samples from being reproduced.

The method behind the library was the immunoSEQ multiplex PCR assay. Following the manufacturer's protocol, the hsTCRB Kit was used to amplify rearranged TCR beta chain sequences. Sequencing of TCRB libraries was carried out on an Illumina MiSeq. From the authors' description of their analysis: The proprietary platform of the kit vendor was used for demultiplexing, trimming and gene mapping. The table comes from immuneACCESS by way of TCRdb, which keeps in-frame sequences with V and J called. Part of the clones is missing from these tables; in studies checked, under half for an unresolved V gene and the rest for unknown reasons. Clonal size and the V and J genes are those of that table, whereas D and trimming came from the DNA. A total of about 54,000 clones appear in this sample, more than 80% of them only once. The top ten clones comprise roughly a fifth of the sample. The meaning of the sample's time point label: baseline, week 1 (first vaccination visit). What this sample's treatment or condition label stands for: pre-vaccination baseline after standard-of-care therapy. The donors had newly diagnosed IDH1-mutant astrocytomas of WHO grade 3 or 4 that showed loss of nuclear ATRX. The samples were drawn from NOA16, a multicentre, single-arm, open-label phase I trial in Germany that tested a mutant IDH1 peptide vaccine in humans for the first time. Blood drawn at visit V03 was used as the baseline sample for immunogenicity testing. The DNeasy Blood and Tissue Kit was used to extract genomic DNA from EDTA blood for TCRB sequencing.

Sequences SGHNT (CDR1) and YYREEE (CDR2) are obtained from the germline V gene (reference sequence). Reading from cysteine to phenylalanine, the CDR3 counts 14 amino acids. CDR3 DNA is the only sequence kept; it has 42 bases, read in frame from the first base. V is clipped by 0 bases and J by 4 bases, and the sequence between their germline boundaries is 9 bases long. The specimen comprised PBMCs, sampled from a glioma patient treated with radiotherapy, temozolomide or both. This receptor was obtained from a young man with glioma. The sequence links TRBV5-4 to TRBJ2-3; the D call is possibly TRBD1 or TRBD2, each sharing 5 bases. The nucleotide sequence is given as TGTGCCAGCAGCTTGGGGGGACCAGCAGATACGCAGTATTTT. This is translated as CASSLGGPADTQYF.